This is a list of T cell receptor beta chains from one sample in a study of shared clonotypes between healthy human individuals. The method was immunoSEQ multiplex PCR; TCRdb's version includes in-frame clones alone and lacks a portion of them. The table lists roughly 1,800,000 clones, about 95% of them singletons. Sequencing used naive CD8+ T cells sorted from blood. All receptors come from a man between 18 and 29 years old in good health. Both conserved end residues are part of each CDR3. The order of the fields is J gene, clone size, CDR3 length, V gene, D gene, CDR3 protein. The D gene is left open where the match is weak. The size field is filled for only some rows; it gives once, few, many or a size class.

J gene: TRBJ2-7; clone size: -; CDR3 length: 13; V gene: TRBV5-5; D gene: -; CDR3 protein: CASSLGPTYEQYF
J gene: TRBJ2-3; clone size: -; CDR3 length: 15; V gene: TRBV10-1; D gene: -; CDR3 protein: CASSETETFTDTQYF
J gene: TRBJ2-4; clone size: once; CDR3 length: 16; V gene: TRBV2; D gene: TRBD1; CDR3 protein: CASNLGTVLAKNIQYF
J gene: TRBJ1-1; clone size: -; CDR3 length: 15; V gene: TRBV2; D gene: -; CDR3 protein: CASSEFQGIDTEAFF
J gene: TRBJ2-7; clone size: -; CDR3 length: 12; V gene: TRBV7-2; D gene: -; CDR3 protein: CASSHTGFEQYF
J gene: TRBJ1-2; clone size: -; CDR3 length: 13; V gene: TRBV27; D gene: -; CDR3 protein: CASSLGQSHGYTF
J gene: TRBJ2-5; clone size: -; CDR3 length: 15; V gene: TRBV6-5; D gene: -; CDR3 protein: CASSYSELASLAQYF
J gene: TRBJ1-6; clone size: -; CDR3 length: 16; V gene: TRBV5-6; D gene: -; CDR3 protein: CASSLEGSTYNSPLHF
J gene: TRBJ2-2; clone size: -; CDR3 length: 15; V gene: TRBV4-3; D gene: -; CDR3 protein: CASSQGRGGTGELFF
J gene: TRBJ2-7; clone size: once; CDR3 length: 14; V gene: TRBV18; D gene: -; CDR3 protein: CASSPWGRPYEQYF
J gene: TRBJ2-7; clone size: once; CDR3 length: 15; V gene: TRBV5-3; D gene: TRBD1; CDR3 protein: CARSLYRGQKHEQYF
J gene: TRBJ2-7; clone size: -; CDR3 length: 13; V gene: TRBV4-1; D gene: TRBD1; CDR3 protein: CASSQNRGYEQYF
J gene: TRBJ2-2; clone size: -; CDR3 length: 15; V gene: TRBV29-1; D gene: TRBD2; CDR3 protein: CSVAGLAGDTGELFF
J gene: TRBJ2-7; clone size: -; CDR3 length: 12; V gene: TRBV28; D gene: -; CDR3 protein: CATQLRAYEQYF
J gene: TRBJ1-5; clone size: -; CDR3 length: 15; V gene: TRBV27; D gene: TRBD1; CDR3 protein: CASSPGQGHGQPQHF
J gene: TRBJ1-4; clone size: -; CDR3 length: 15; V gene: TRBV5-1; D gene: -; CDR3 protein: CASSSTDGGYEKLFF
J gene: TRBJ2-7; clone size: -; CDR3 length: 15; V gene: TRBV10-3; D gene: -; CDR3 protein: CAISAASTPAEEQYF
J gene: TRBJ2-3; clone size: -; CDR3 length: 12; V gene: TRBV7-9; D gene: -; CDR3 protein: CASSLIVDTQYF
J gene: TRBJ2-7; clone size: -; CDR3 length: 16; V gene: TRBV4-3; D gene: -; CDR3 protein: CASSQGAGKLSYEQYF
J gene: TRBJ2-3; clone size: -; CDR3 length: 18; V gene: TRBV27; D gene: TRBD2; CDR3 protein: CASSLGASGTFATDTQYF
J gene: TRBJ1-1; clone size: -; CDR3 length: 14; V gene: TRBV30; D gene: TRBD1; CDR3 protein: CAWSEGLGGFGAFF
J gene: TRBJ1-2; clone size: -; CDR3 length: 15; V gene: TRBV5-4; D gene: -; CDR3 protein: CASSLVPGEEYGYTF
J gene: TRBJ2-4; clone size: -; CDR3 length: 11; V gene: TRBV20-1; D gene: TRBD2; CDR3 protein: CSGERDNIQYF
J gene: TRBJ2-1; clone size: -; CDR3 length: 14; V gene: TRBV7-9; D gene: -; CDR3 protein: CASSLAYVHNEQFF
J gene: TRBJ2-2; clone size: -; CDR3 length: 16; V gene: TRBV6-5; D gene: -; CDR3 protein: CASSYDRGANTGELFF
J gene: TRBJ2-5; clone size: -; CDR3 length: 12; V gene: TRBV29-1; D gene: -; CDR3 protein: CSVGRVQETQYF
J gene: TRBJ1-1; clone size: -; CDR3 length: 14; V gene: TRBV6-1; D gene: TRBD1; CDR3 protein: CASRLTGAGTEAFF
J gene: TRBJ1-2; clone size: -; CDR3 length: 14; V gene: TRBV12-5; D gene: -; CDR3 protein: CASGKPLANYGYTF
J gene: TRBJ2-1; clone size: -; CDR3 length: 15; V gene: TRBV9; D gene: -; CDR3 protein: CASSVDSRVYNEQFF
J gene: TRBJ2-2; clone size: -; CDR3 length: 11; V gene: TRBV9; D gene: -; CDR3 protein: CASSGGGELFF
J gene: TRBJ2-7; clone size: once; CDR3 length: 15; V gene: TRBV6-6; D gene: -; CDR3 protein: CASSYPKGEGYEQYF
J gene: TRBJ1-1; clone size: -; CDR3 length: 14; V gene: TRBV28; D gene: -; CDR3 protein: CASSPDRLNTEAFF
J gene: TRBJ2-7; clone size: -; CDR3 length: 15; V gene: TRBV15; D gene: -; CDR3 protein: CATSRDLITTLEQYF
J gene: TRBJ2-1; clone size: -; CDR3 length: 11; V gene: TRBV20-1; D gene: -; CDR3 protein: CSARGRNEQFF
J gene: TRBJ2-1; clone size: once; CDR3 length: 16; V gene: TRBV30; D gene: -; CDR3 protein: CACKGCGFTSYNEQFF
J gene: TRBJ2-3; clone size: -; CDR3 length: 11; V gene: TRBV6-6; D gene: -; CDR3 protein: CASSYVYTQYF
J gene: TRBJ2-1; clone size: -; CDR3 length: 14; V gene: TRBV7-9; D gene: -; CDR3 protein: CASNKGLQYNEQFF
J gene: TRBJ1-5; clone size: -; CDR3 length: 14; V gene: TRBV4-1; D gene: -; CDR3 protein: CASSHGGVDQPQHF
J gene: TRBJ2-1; clone size: -; CDR3 length: 14; V gene: TRBV7-6; D gene: -; CDR3 protein: CASSLAGGYNEQFF
J gene: TRBJ2-1; clone size: -; CDR3 length: 15; V gene: TRBV13; D gene: TRBD1; CDR3 protein: CASSVGQGASNEQFF
J gene: TRBJ1-5; clone size: -; CDR3 length: 15; V gene: TRBV4-1; D gene: -; CDR3 protein: CASSQDTGSNQPQHF
J gene: TRBJ2-7; clone size: -; CDR3 length: 13; V gene: TRBV6-6; D gene: -; CDR3 protein: CASSGGRLGEQYF
J gene: TRBJ1-5; clone size: -; CDR3 length: 15; V gene: TRBV19; D gene: -; CDR3 protein: CASSIFRTVGQPQHF
J gene: TRBJ2-7; clone size: -; CDR3 length: 15; V gene: TRBV4-2; D gene: TRBD1; CDR3 protein: CASSQHRQGTYEQYF
J gene: TRBJ2-7; clone size: -; CDR3 length: 19; V gene: TRBV5-1; D gene: TRBD2; CDR3 protein: CASSLRAELIAGGPYEQYF
J gene: TRBJ1-1; clone size: -; CDR3 length: 15; V gene: TRBV11-2; D gene: -; CDR3 protein: CASSLESGLNTEAFF
J gene: TRBJ1-1; clone size: once; CDR3 length: 12; V gene: TRBV5-6; D gene: -; CDR3 protein: CASSFGYTEAFF
J gene: TRBJ2-7; clone size: -; CDR3 length: 16; V gene: TRBV6-5; D gene: -; CDR3 protein: CASSYPAGGDTYEQYF